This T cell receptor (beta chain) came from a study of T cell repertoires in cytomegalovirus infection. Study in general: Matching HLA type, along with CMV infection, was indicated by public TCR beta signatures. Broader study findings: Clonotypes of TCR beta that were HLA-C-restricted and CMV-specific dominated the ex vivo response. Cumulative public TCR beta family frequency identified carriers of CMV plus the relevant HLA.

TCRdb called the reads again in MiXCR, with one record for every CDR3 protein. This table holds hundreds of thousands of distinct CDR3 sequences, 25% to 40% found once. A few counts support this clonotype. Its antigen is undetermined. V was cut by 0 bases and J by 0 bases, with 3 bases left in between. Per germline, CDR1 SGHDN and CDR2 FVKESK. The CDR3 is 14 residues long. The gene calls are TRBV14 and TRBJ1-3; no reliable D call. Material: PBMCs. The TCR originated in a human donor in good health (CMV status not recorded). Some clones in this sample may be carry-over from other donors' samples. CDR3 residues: CASSQDFSGNTIYF. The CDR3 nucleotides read TGTGCCAGCAGCCAAGACTTCTCTGGAAACACCATATATTTT. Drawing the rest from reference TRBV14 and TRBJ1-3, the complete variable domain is EAGVTQFPSHSVIEKGQTVTLRCDPISGHDNLYWYRRVMGKEIKFLLHFVKESKQDESGMPNNRFLAERTGGTYSTLKVQPAELEDSGVYFCASSQDFSGNTIYFGEGSWLTVV.